Listed below are T cell receptor beta chains from one sample, sequenced in a study of T cells in Graves' hyperthyroidism and ophthalmopathy. In TCRdb, the multiplex PCR reads were re-called with MiXCR into one record per CDR3 protein. The sample lists a few hundred thousand distinct CDR3 sequences; about 15% were seen once. Material: blood. Receptors originate from an older woman with Graves' ophthalmopathy. CDR3s include the opening cysteine and the closing phenylalanine or tryptophan. Each record gives: D gene, CDR3 length, V gene, J gene, clone size, CDR3 DNA, CDR3 protein. D genes are given only for firm matches. The size entry is marked missing in some rows and otherwise reads once, few, many or a size class.

-	16	TRBV2	TRBJ1-1	once	TGTGCCAGCAGGGCCCGGGTGCGGGGGCAGGGGAGAGGAGCTTTCTTT	CASRARVRGQGRGAFF
TRBD2	14	TRBV7-8	TRBJ2-3	-	TGTGCCAGCAGCTCACTAGCGACCACAGATACGCAGTATTTT	CASSSLATTDTQYF
TRBD1	13	TRBV28	TRBJ2-2	many	TGTGCCAGCGGGACAGCTTACACCGGGGAGCTGTTTTTT	CASGTAYTGELFF
-	15	TRBV5-1	TRBJ2-1	-	TGCGCCGGCAGCTTGGCTGCGGGATCCTACAATGAGCAGTTCTTC	CAGSLAAGSYNEQFF
-	14	TRBV29-1	TRBJ2-3	few	TGCAGCGTTGTGTTGACACCTAGCACAGATACGCAGTATTTT	CSVVLTPSTDTQYF
-	16	TRBV19	TRBJ2-7	few	TGTGCCAGTAGTAAACCCAATACCGGGTCCTCCTACGAGCAGTACTTC	CASSKPNTGSSYEQYF
-	15	TRBV19	TRBJ1-5	-	TGTGCCAGTAGTATAGATGGGCGACAGCTTCAGCCCCAGCATTTT	CASSIDGRQLQPQHF
-	16	TRBV27	TRBJ2-7	many	TGTGCCAGCAACCTAAACGCCGGGACGCGCCTCGGCGAGCAGTACTTC	CASNLNAGTRLGEQYF
TRBD1	14	TRBV27	TRBJ2-2	few	TGTACCAGCAGTTGGGACAGGGGGCCCGGGGAGCTGTTTTTT	CTSSWDRGPGELFF
-	14	TRBV19	TRBJ2-1	-	TGTGCCAGTAGTATTTGGAGCTCCTACAATGAGCAGTTCTTC	CASSIWSSYNEQFF
-	15	TRBV6-2/TRBV6-3	TRBJ2-1	-	TGTGCCAGCTGGGGGGGGGGGGCGGAACGGCTTGAGCAGTTCTTC	CASWGGGAERLEQFF
TRBD1	14	TRBV5-1	TRBJ2-5	few	TGCGCCAGCAGCCCGAGACAGGGCCTTGAGACCCAGTACTTC	CASSPRQGLETQYF
TRBD1	13	TRBV7-8	TRBJ1-1	-	TGTGCCAGCAGCCCGAACAGGGGCACTGAAGCTTTCTTT	CASSPNRGTEAFF
TRBD2	15	TRBV6-1	TRBJ2-3	many	TGTGCCAGCAGTGAGACTAGCGGGAGTTCAGATACGCAGTATTTT	CASSETSGSSDTQYF
-	15	TRBV9	TRBJ2-2	few	TGTGCCAGCAGCTCGCGGGCCGCGGGGACCGGGGAGCTGTTTTTT	CASSSRAAGTGELFF
-	16	TRBV6-1	TRBJ2-7	many	TGTGCCAGCAGTGATAGCAGGGTCTCGTCCTCCTACGAGCAGTACTTC	CASSDSRVSSSYEQYF
-	14	TRBV7-9	TRBJ1-1	few	TGTGCCAGCAGCTTAGCGCGGTTTACCGCAGATGCTTTCTTT	CASSLARFTADAFF
-	16	TRBV18	TRBJ1-6	-	TGTGCCAGCTCACCACCGATGAGCTCCTATAATTCACCCCTCCACTTT	CASSPPMSSYNSPLHF
TRBD2	14	TRBV24-1	TRBJ2-5	many	TGTGCCACCAGTCAGACGGGGGAGGGAGAGACCCAGTACTTC	CATSQTGEGETQYF
-	16	TRBV20-1	TRBJ2-1	many	TGCAGTGCTAGAGATGGGCAGTTGAGCTCCTACAATGAGCAGTTCTTC	CSARDGQLSSYNEQFF
-	17	TRBV12-3/TRBV12-4	TRBJ2-1	many	TGTGCCAGCAGTTTAGCGGGGGTCGGAACCTCCTACAATGAGCAGTTCTTC	CASSLAGVGTSYNEQFF
TRBD1	15	TRBV28	TRBJ2-7	many	TGTGCCAGCACCCCCGGACAGGGTGTTAGGTACGAGCAGTACTTC	CASTPGQGVRYEQYF
-	13	TRBV7-2	TRBJ1-2	-	TGTGCCAGCAGCTTAGTCAGGGCTGGTGGCTACACCTTC	CASSLVRAGGYTF
-	13	TRBV6-1	TRBJ2-5	many	TGTGCCATCCAGATGGCGGGTCTGGAGACCCAGTACTTC	CAIQMAGLETQYF
-	13	TRBV3-1	TRBJ1-5	many	TGTGCCAGCAGCCACCGGGACCGACAGCCCCAGCATTTT	CASSHRDRQPQHF
TRBD1	12	TRBV5-1	TRBJ1-1	many	TGTGCCAGCAGCTTACAGGGGACTGAAGCTTTCTTT	CASSLQGTEAFF
TRBD2	15	TRBV20-1	TRBJ2-3	-	TGCAGTGCTTCTAAGACTAGCGGGAACACAGATACGCAGTATTTT	CSASKTSGNTDTQYF
TRBD2	17	TRBV15	TRBJ2-5	many	TGTGCCACCAGCAGAGAGGTGTCGCGGGGGGGTGGCAAGACCCAGTACTTC	CATSREVSRGGGKTQYF
-	13	TRBV7-8	TRBJ2-2	many	TGTGCCAGCAGCTTAGGGGGACTCGGGGAGCTGTTTTTT	CASSLGGLGELFF